These 11 T cell receptor beta chains originate from one sample sequenced in a study of CD8+ T cells in alopecia areata. The sequencing template was cDNA reverse transcribed from extracted RNA. Using immunoSEQ multiplex PCR, the repertoire was profiled, and TCRdb retains in-frame clones only, with some absent. Found here are 160,000 or so clones, 65% of them singletons; the top ten hold 0.75% to 0.95%. Sample treatment: oral pan-JAK inhibitor, 5-10 mg twice daily. Sequencing used CD4+ T cells sorted from blood, obtained at week 4, from a patient treated with tofacitinib. These receptors came from a human donor with alopecia areata.

The chain joins TRBV5-1 to TRBJ1-1; 8 nucleotides align to TRBD1. The V segment lost 2 bases and the J segment 5 bases; nucleotides outside the gene matches: 8. Per germline, CDR1 SGHRS and CDR2 YFSETQ. CDR3 length equals 15 residues. CDR3 DNA: TGCGCCAGCAGCTTAAGGGGGACAGGTCGTACTGAAGCTTTCTTT. Amino acid sequence: CASSLRGTGRTEAFF.

The J gene is TRBJ2-7, the V gene TRBV30, with 8 bases fitting TRBD1. V lost 2 bases to trimming and J lost 3 bases; unmatched junction nucleotides: 15. Germline V gene lookup returns CDR1 GTSNPN and CDR2 SVGIG (reference sequence). CDR3 length: 17 amino acids. CDR3 DNA: TGTGCCTGGAGTCCCTACCTCACCTTACAGGGGGGCTACGAGCAGTACTTC. Protein: CAWSPYLTLQGGYEQYF.

This clone occurred a few times. The chain couples TRBV4-1 to TRBJ1-1, with a weak D call TRBD1 (5 bases). Germline CDR1 is MGHRA and CDR2 is YSYEKL. With 2 bases removed from V and 5 bases from J, the gap between germline ends came to 12 bases. There are 14 residues in the CDR3. This chain's CDR3 is CASSQPDSNTEAFF. The CDR3 bases are TGCGCCAGCAGCCAACCCGACAGTAATACTGAAGCTTTCTTT.

The chain has TRBV29-1 and TRBJ1-2; tentative D call: TRBD1 (5 bases). CDR1 SQVTM and CDR2 ANQGSEA come from the germline V gene. Trimming shortened V by 7 bases and J by 7 bases, and 19 bases separated the two germline ends. This CDR3 is built from 13 residues. The CDR3 DNA sequence: TGCAGCGGGGGACGGGCCGGGGAACTTGGCTACACCTTC. This sequence encodes CSGGRAGELGYTF.

V usage is TRBV29-1 and J usage is TRBJ2-3; D may be TRBD2 (6 bases). The CDR3 sequence is 12 residues long. The germline CDR1 and CDR2 sequences are SQVTM and ANQGSEA. The V and J ends lost 7 bases and 6 bases respectively, with 14 bases between them. The CDR3 DNA sequence: TGCAGCGGAGGGACTTCTAGGGATACGCAGTATTTT. Translation gives CSGGTSRDTQYF.

The sample holds a few counts of this clone. The chain recombines TRBV30 with TRBJ1-5; no clear D gene. CDR3 length: 14 residues. CDR1 and CDR2 (germline): GTSNPN, SVGIG (reference sequence). The V end was cut by 2 bases, the J end by 7 bases, with 15 bases between. In DNA, the CDR3 is TGTGCCTGGAGTTATACCGGAGTAGAACAGCCCCAGCATTTT. As protein: CAWSYTGVEQPQHF.

This sequence joins TRBV5-1 and TRBJ2-6; D not certain. This CDR3 has 15 amino acids. Germline loops: CDR1 SGHRS, CDR2 YFSETQ. Trimming took off 4 bases at V and 0 bases at J, with 8 bases between the two ends. In nucleotides, the CDR3 is TGCGCCAGCAGCCCGACGGGCTCTGGGGCCAACGTCCTGACTTTC. It yields the protein CASSPTGSGANVLTF.

The chain employs TRBV5-6 and TRBJ2-1; D call uncertain. Trimming stripped 4 bases from V and 4 bases from J, with 6 bases between. The CDR3 covers 12 residues. CDR1 is SGHDT and CDR2 is YYEEEE in the germline V gene. CDR3 coding DNA: TGTGCCAGCAGCCCCAGGTACAATGAGCAGTTCTTC. It encodes CASSPRYNEQFF. Looking up the rest from reference TRBV5-6 and TRBJ2-1 gives the full variable domain: DAGVTQSPTHLIKTRGQQVTLRCSPKSGHDTVSWYQQALGQGPQFIFQYYEEEERQRGNFPDRFSGHQFPNYSSELNVNALLLGDSALYLCASSPRYNEQFFGPGTRLTVL.

The J gene is TRBJ2-5, the V gene TRBV19, with 7 bases matching TRBD2. The V gene end was trimmed by 4 bases and the J gene end by 5 bases; junction bases not matched to a gene: 7. The CDR3 totals 14 residues. From germline, CDR1 is LNHDA and CDR2 SQIVND (reference sequence). The CDR3 here is CASSTRTSWETQYF. CDR3 coding DNA: TGTGCCAGTAGTACCCGGACTAGTTGGGAGACCCAGTACTTC.

This chain links TRBV7-2 with TRBJ1-2; no clear D gene. The CDR3 extends over 14 amino acids. CDR1 SGHTA and CDR2 FQGNSA come from the germline V gene. Trimming cost V 2 bases and J 5 bases, with 12 bases left between them. CDR3 protein: CASSLRQIGYGYTF. CDR3 nucleotide sequence: TGTGCCAGCAGCTTACGTCAGATCGGGTATGGCTACACCTTC.

The chain recombines TRBV5-6 with TRBJ1-5; TRBD1 matches at 7 bases. The V gene's germline CDR1 is SGHDT and CDR2 YYEEEE. V gave up 1 base and J gave up 5 bases; unmatched junction bases: 9. The CDR3 spans 16 residues. CDR3 sequence reads: CASSLYLRQGDQPQHF. For the CDR3, the DNA is TGTGCCAGCAGCTTGTACCTTAGACAGGGTGATCAGCCCCAGCATTTT.